Included here is one T cell receptor beta chain sequence, with context. Its antigen is undetermined. The data originate from a study of cytomegalovirus exposure and HLA in healthy donors. Overall study context: Earlier work reported approximately 100 million unique TCR beta sequences from 180 million or so T cells. Findings and caveats of the study: Confirmation was obtained in vitro that a few CMV-associated chains are specific for CMV antigens.

13 Jbeta primers and 60 Vbeta primers were used for the PCR. Authors' methods: A later analysis tallied some 80 million unique TCR beta chains, around 9.9 million of them shared. Assay used: immunoSEQ multiplex PCR; TCRdb lists only in-frame clones, some missing. V and J calls and clone size are those listed in that table; D and trimming were worked out from the DNA. The data show 140,000 or so clones, 65% to 80% seen once. CDR3 length equals 13 residues. From germline, CDR1 is SSHAT and CDR2 FNYEAQ (reference sequence). Trimming shortened V by 3 bases and J by 9 bases, and 14 bases separated the two germline ends.

Sequenced sample: PBMCs. The chain couples TRBV7-7 to TRBJ1-2, with D possibly matching TRBD1 (6 bases). This receptor was obtained from a woman in her 40s in good health and CMV-seronegative. Written as DNA, the CDR3 is TGTGCCAGCAGCTTTTTCAACAGGGATCGCTACACCTTC. This encodes CASSFFNRDRYTF. Full variable domain (rest looked up from reference TRBV7-7 and TRBJ1-2): GAGVSQSPRYKVTKRGQDVTLRCDPISSHATLYWYQQALGQGPEFLTYFNYEAQPDKSGLPSDRFSAERPEGSISTLTIQRTEQRDSAMYRCASSFFNRDRYTFGSGTRLTVV.